These 24 T cell receptor beta chains originate from one sample sequenced in a study of blood T cell repertoires in COVID-19. Sequencing used immunoSEQ multiplex PCR; TCRdb keeps in-frame clones, though not all of them. The sample lists about 210,000 clones, 80% seen once, with 9.5% to 15% in the top ten. The sequenced sample consisted of peripheral blood. These receptors originate from a human donor in a cohort sampled during active COVID-19.

This chain connects TRBV7-3 to TRBJ2-7, with D possibly TRBD1 on 6 matching bases. Trimming stripped 5 bases from V and 2 bases from J, with 13 bases between. The germline CDR1 and CDR2 sequences are SGHTA and FQGTGA. This CDR3 spans 14 amino acids. In DNA form, the CDR3 reads TGTGCCAGCAGCCCAGGGGCCCCCACCTACGAGCAGTACTTC. Protein: CASSPGAPTYEQYF.

The chain couples TRBV7-8 to TRBJ2-5; tentative D call: TRBD1 (5 bases). Germline CDR1 SGHVS, CDR2 FQNEAQ. This CDR3 comprises 12 residues. V was trimmed by 5 bases and J by 3 bases, leaving 7 bases between them. The CDR3 nucleotides read TGTGCCAGCAGCCTCAGGGAAGAGACCCAGTACTTC. Amino acids: CASSLREETQYF.

The V gene is TRBV4-2, the J gene TRBJ2-1; 11 positions agree with TRBD2. V shed 4 bases and J 5 bases; nucleotides not matched to a gene: 4. Germline V gene data show CDR1 as LGHNA and CDR2 as YNFKEQ. This CDR3 has 15 amino acids. The chain's CDR3 is CASSRGLAGDNEQFF. The CDR3 DNA reads TGTGCCAGCAGCCGCGGACTAGCGGGTGACAATGAGCAGTTCTTC.

This chain joins TRBV5-8 and TRBJ2-5; 13 bases agree with TRBD2. This CDR3 has 16 residues. The ends lost 2 bases at V and 5 bases at J; junction bases unmatched: 6. Germline CDR1 SGHTS, CDR2 YDEGEE. The CDR3 coding sequence is TGTGCCAGCAGCTTAGGACTAGCGGGAGCTTGGGAGACCCAGTACTTC. It specifies CASSLGLAGAWETQYF.

About this clone itself: The junction departs from the called germline gene at one end, perhaps through a read error. The gene calls are TRBV15 and TRBJ1-3; D is possibly TRBD1 (5 bases). Germline CDR1 is LNHNV and CDR2 is YYDKDF (reference sequence). The CDR3 contains 17 residues. CDR3: CAASGGEGAWAGNTIYF. As DNA, the CDR3 is TGTGCCGCCAGCGGTGGAGAAGGGGCCTGGGCTGGAAACACCATATATTTT.

This sequence joins TRBV6-2 or TRBV6-3 and TRBJ1-6; 11 nucleotides align to TRBD1. From germline, CDR1 is MNHEY and CDR2 SVGEGT. The CDR3 has 15 amino acids. After removal of 4 bases from V and 5 bases from J, the junction contained 1 base not matched to a gene. The CDR3 protein is CASSWTGGHNSPLHF. In nucleotides, the CDR3 is TGTGCCAGCAGTTGGACAGGGGGCCATAATTCACCCCTCCACTTT.

In DNA form, the CDR3 reads TGCGCCAGCAGCCCAGGGGTCACCGGGGAGCTGTTTTTT. Encoded protein: CASSPGVTGELFF. The chain has TRBV5-1 and TRBJ2-2; possibly TRBD1 for D (6 bases). Germline V lookup: CDR1 SGHRS, CDR2 YFSETQ. This CDR3 is 13 amino acids long. The germline V and J ends were trimmed by 4 bases and 4 bases, with 8 bases remaining between them.

This clone was seen only a few times. Other DNA sequences in this sample translate to the same CDR3. The chain is built from TRBV3-1 (or the pseudogene TRBV3-2) and TRBJ1-6; unclear D gene. The germline V and J ends were trimmed by 3 bases and 0 bases, with 6 bases remaining between them. This CDR3 has 15 amino acids. CDR1 and CDR2 from the germline V gene are LGHDT and YNNKEL (reference sequence). The CDR3 spells CASSQGSSYNSPLHF. For the CDR3, the DNA is TGTGCCAGCAGCCAGGGGAGCTCCTATAATTCACCCCTCCACTTT.

The V call is TRBV11-1, the J call TRBJ2-1, with D uncertain. The CDR3 totals 16 residues. With 4 bases removed from V and 0 bases from J, the gap between germline ends came to 13 bases. Germline CDR1 is SGHAT and CDR2 is FQDESV (reference sequence). Written as DNA, the CDR3 is TGTGCCAGCAGCTCTAGACTCGGAAGCTCCTACAATGAGCAGTTCTTC. Amino acids: CASSSRLGSSYNEQFF.

The DNA of the CDR3 is TGCAGCGTTTCGGGACAGGGGGTAAACACCATATATTTT. It encodes CSVSGQGVNTIYF. The chain carries TRBV29-1 and TRBJ1-3; 11 bases line up with TRBD1. This CDR3 is built from 13 residues. Looked up from germline, CDR1 is SQVTM and CDR2 is ANQGSEA. Trimming took 5 bases from V and 6 from J; bases not matched to a gene: 3.

Remarks on this clone: This CDR3 is also generated by other DNA sequences in the sample. The chain employs TRBV18 and TRBJ1-1, with D possibly being TRBD1 (6 bases). From germline, CDR1 is KGHSH and CDR2 LQKENI. Trimming shortened V by 3 bases and J by 4 bases, and 6 bases separated the two germline ends. The CDR3 has 12 residues. The DNA for the CDR3 is TGTGCCAGCTCACCGGACAGCACTGAAGCTTTCTTT. It translates to CASSPDSTEAFF.

The V call is TRBV18, the J call TRBJ1-5; D is possibly TRBD1 (5 bases). Germline V gives CDR1 KGHSH, CDR2 LQKENI. The CDR3 extends over 16 amino acids. V lost 4 bases to trimming and J lost 2 bases, with 15 bases between them. The CDR3: CASSLLEGAGNQPQHF. The CDR3 DNA follows: TGTGCCAGCTCACTGCTTGAAGGGGCCGGCAATCAGCCCCAGCATTTT.

The chain recombines TRBV28 with TRBJ1-2; 10 nucleotides line up with TRBD1. The CDR3 spans 14 residues. CDR1 is MDHEN and CDR2 is SYDVKM in the germline V gene. The V and J ends lost 7 bases and 7 bases, in that order; junction bases with no gene match: 9. In nucleotides, the CDR3 is TGTGCCAGCACCTCTGAGGGACAGGGGTCTGGCTACACCTTC. Translation gives CASTSEGQGSGYTF.

This chain uses TRBV11-2 with TRBJ2-3; D is uncertain. V lost 5 bases and J lost 6, with 12 bases in between. Germline loops: CDR1 SGHAT, CDR2 FQNNGV. The CDR3 loop spans 13 amino acids. CDR3 sequence: CASSPVVGDTQYF. CDR3 bases: TGTGCCAGCAGCCCAGTAGTCGGGGATACGCAGTATTTT.

The V gene is TRBV5-1, the J gene TRBJ2-3; tentatively, D is TRBD1 (5 bases). Germline V gene sequence: CDR1 SGHRS, CDR2 YFSETQ. The CDR3 length is 15 residues. V shed 4 bases and J shed 0 bases, with 12 bases lying between them. CDR3 sequence reads: CASSTQGFSTDTQYF. The CDR3 DNA is TGCGCCAGCAGCACCCAGGGTTTTAGCACAGATACGCAGTATTTT.

The sample holds one count of this clone. The chain is built from TRBV4-2 and TRBJ2-7; possible D gene TRBD2, 6 bases. Trimming took off 7 bases at V and 3 bases at J, with 19 bases between the two ends. CDR3 length equals 15 residues. Germline CDR1 is LGHNA and CDR2 is YNFKEQ. The CDR3 loop is CASTLNPRGNYEQYF. CDR3 bases: TGTGCCAGCACCCTCAACCCCCGGGGGAACTACGAGCAGTACTTC.

This rearrangement joins TRBV18 to TRBJ1-4, with unresolved D. The CDR3 sequence is 16 residues long. V was trimmed by 4 bases and J by 7 bases, leaving 19 bases between them. The germline CDR1 and CDR2 sequences are KGHSH and LQKENI. As DNA, the CDR3 is TGTGCCAGCTCACATCTGGCTCCTTTATACAGTGAAAAACTGTTTTTT. Translated, it gives CASSHLAPLYSEKLFF.

The chain joins TRBV9 to TRBJ2-1; TRBD2 aligns across 7 bases. The germline gives CDR1 SGDLS, CDR2 YYNGEE. This CDR3 region has 15 residues. The trim removed 4 bases at V and 2 bases at J, leaving 6 bases unmatched. CDR3 DNA sequence: TGTGCCAGCAGCCTAGCAGCGGGAACCTACAATGAGCAGTTCTTC. Translation gives CASSLAAGTYNEQFF.

The V gene is TRBV7-9, the J gene TRBJ2-7; tentative D call: TRBD2 (7 bases). V lost 7 bases and J 3 bases, leaving 19 bases between the germline ends. The germline V gene encodes CDR1 SEHNR and CDR2 FQNEAQ (reference sequence). This CDR3 spans 15 amino acids. CDR3 amino acids: CASTEGGGGSYEQYF. Written as DNA, the CDR3 is TGTGCCAGCACCGAAGGGGGAGGCGGGAGCTACGAGCAGTACTTC. The full variable domain, completed using reference TRBV7-9 and TRBJ2-7, is DTGVSQNPRHKITKRGQNVTFRCDPISEHNRLYWYRQTLGQGPEFLTYFQNEAQLEKSRLLSDRFSAERPKGSFSTLEIQRTEQGDSAMYLCASTEGGGGSYEQYFGPGTRLTVT.

The chain recombines TRBV19 with TRBJ2-1, with D possibly being TRBD1 (6 bases). V shed 3 bases and J shed 14 bases, with 17 bases lying between them. The CDR3 runs 13 residues. Germline-derived CDR1 and CDR2 are LNHDA and SQIVND (reference sequence). CDR3 coding DNA: TGTGCCAGTAGTATCAACCCGGACAGCAGAAAGTTCTTC. Its translation is CASSINPDSRKFF.

The chain uses TRBV5-8 and TRBJ1-4, with D maybe TRBD1 (6 bases). The CDR3 spans 17 residues. Trimming took 0 bases from V and 2 from J, leaving 14 bases between them. CDR1 is SGHTS and CDR2 is YDEGEE in the germline V gene. Here the CDR3 reads CASSLVHRVTTNEKLFF. CDR3 nucleotides: TGTGCCAGCAGCTTGGTGCACAGGGTGACCACTAATGAAAAACTGTTTTTT.

CDR3 protein: CAISRTQVDEQFF. Here the CDR3 DNA reads TGTGCCATCAGTAGGACACAGGTCGATGAGCAGTTCTTC. The V gene is TRBV10-3, the J gene TRBJ2-1; D might be TRBD1 (5 bases). With 5 bases removed from V and 8 bases from J, the gap between germline ends came to 13 bases. Per the germline V gene, CDR1 is ENHRY and CDR2 is SYGVKD. This CDR3 region has 13 residues.

V is TRBV6-5 and J is TRBJ2-1; D may be TRBD1 (5 bases). The germline CDR1 and CDR2 sequences are MNHEY and SVGAGI. Trimming shortened V by 5 bases and J by 2 bases, and 10 bases separated the two germline ends. This CDR3 has 14 amino acids. The CDR3: CASSRGPPYNEQFF. DNA of the CDR3: TGTGCCAGCAGTAGGGGCCCCCCCTACAATGAGCAGTTCTTC.

This rearrangement joins TRBV29-1 to TRBJ2-3, with D unresolved. Germline V gene data show CDR1 as SQVTM and CDR2 as ANQGSEA. CDR3 length equals 12 residues. Trimming stripped 6 bases from V and 4 bases from J, with 11 bases between. The CDR3 bases are TGCAGCGTGCGGCACGGGTCAGATACGCAGTATTTT. Amino acid sequence: CSVRHGSDTQYF.